Following are 32 T cell receptor beta chains from one sample sequenced in a study of molecular identifiers for immune sequencing clone quantification. TCRdb reprocessed the PCR reads with MiXCR, giving one entry per CDR3 protein. Of around 470,000 distinct CDR3 sequences detected, around a fifth appear once; the ten largest clones hold 0.7% to 0.95%. Sequenced material: naive CD8+ T cells from blood, with Jurkat cell RNA spiked in. Subset denoted: FACS-sorted CD8+CD4-CCR7+CD45RA+ naive T cells. These receptors were collected from a human donor in good health. Some libraries in this study had Jurkat cell RNA spiked in.

This clonotype was recorded many times. In DNA form, the CDR3 reads TGCAGCGTTTTAGCGGGGTCCTACGAGCAGTACTTC. Amino acid sequence: CSVLAGSYEQYF. This chain links TRBV29-1 with TRBJ2-7, with TRBD2 matching 8 bases. V lost 5 bases and J lost 1; bases outside the gene matches: 1. Germline CDR1 is SQVTM and CDR2 is ANQGSEA. This CDR3 has 12 amino acids.

The chain has TRBV5-5 and TRBJ2-7; 9 bases are a match to TRBD1. This CDR3 is built from 13 residues. V lost 3 bases, J lost 7 bases, and 5 bases stayed unmatched. The germline CDR1 and CDR2 sequences are SGHKS and YYEKEE (reference sequence). DNA for the CDR3: TGTGCCAGCAGCTATACAGGGGGCATGGAGCAGTACTTC. As protein: CASSYTGGMEQYF.

J is TRBJ2-5 and V is TRBV10-1; the D is unclear. V was clipped by 0 bases and J by 1 base, with 6 bases between them. Per the germline V gene, CDR1 is WNHNN and CDR2 is SYGVQD (reference sequence). The CDR3 runs 14 residues. The CDR3 loop is CASSESTVQETQYF. CDR3 nucleotides: TGCGCCAGCAGTGAGTCGACGGTCCAAGAGACCCAGTACTTC.

This clonotype was detected many times. The chain carries TRBV19 and TRBJ2-5; D is uncertain. The V end lost 2 bases, the J end lost 1 base, and 11 bases lay between the germline ends. The CDR3 covers 15 residues. The V gene's germline CDR1 is LNHDA and CDR2 SQIVND (reference sequence). CDR3 sequence: CASSISSRGQETQYF. The CDR3 nucleotides are TGTGCCAGTAGTATAAGTAGTCGAGGCCAAGAGACCCAGTACTTC.

This clonotype was counted a few times. The chain employs TRBV20-1 and TRBJ2-3; D perhaps matches TRBD2 (7 bases). Germline V gene data show CDR1 as DFQATT and CDR2 as SNEGSKA (reference sequence). The CDR3 covers 15 residues. V lost 0 bases, J lost 5 bases, and 15 bases lay in between. The CDR3 protein is CSARDWGGAGDTQYF. The CDR3 DNA is TGCAGTGCTAGAGATTGGGGGGGGGCTGGAGATACGCAGTATTTT.

The V call is TRBV7-9, the J call TRBJ1-1; no definite D call. V lost 1 base, J lost 4 bases, and 10 bases lay in between. This CDR3 is 14 amino acids long. Germline CDR1 SEHNR, CDR2 FQNEAQ (reference sequence). CDR3 in amino acids: CASSLEPGSTEAFF. The DNA of the CDR3 is TGTGCCAGCAGCTTAGAGCCTGGGAGCACTGAAGCTTTCTTT.

V gene TRBV7-2 combines with J gene TRBJ1-5; 8 bases are shared with TRBD1. After removal of 1 base from V and 4 bases from J, the junction contained 9 bases not matched to a gene. Germline values: CDR1 SGHTA, CDR2 FQGNSA. CDR3 length: 17 residues. The CDR3 region has the DNA TGTGCCAGCAGCTTAGGCAGGGGGCCTAACGGTAATCAGCCCCAGCATTTT. This gives the protein CASSLGRGPNGNQPQHF.

This clonotype has more than one count but fewer than ten. V is TRBV19 and J is TRBJ2-3; 7 nucleotides match TRBD2. This CDR3 region has 17 residues. V lost 5 bases, J lost 5 bases, and 16 bases stayed unmatched. CDR1 and CDR2 (germline): LNHDA, SQIVND (reference sequence). In DNA, the CDR3 is TGTGCCAGTAGTCTGCCCTCAAGGGGAGGGCCTTTAGATACGCAGTATTTT. Amino acid sequence: CASSLPSRGGPLDTQYF.

There are many counts of this clonotype. This sequence joins TRBV4-1 and TRBJ1-1; D gene ambiguous. This CDR3 has 16 amino acids. The V gene's germline CDR1 is MGHRA and CDR2 YSYEKL. V shed 1 base and J shed 0 bases, with 12 bases lying between them. CDR3 loop: CASSQGPVNMNTEAFF. The CDR3 DNA reads TGCGCCAGCAGCCAAGGCCCCGTGAATATGAACACTGAAGCTTTCTTT.

This clonotype occurred many times. The gene calls are TRBV2 and TRBJ2-5; 9 bases align to TRBD1. CDR3 length equals 14 residues. CDR1 and CDR2 (germline): SNHLY, FYNNEI. Trimming cost V 3 bases and J 2 bases; bases outside gene matches: 1. The CDR3 region is CASSDDRGQETQYF. CDR3 nucleotide sequence: TGTGCCAGCAGTGATGACAGGGGGCAAGAGACCCAGTACTTC. The whole variable domain, remainder taken from reference TRBV2 and TRBJ2-5, is EPEVTQTPSHQVTQMGQEVILRCVPISNHLYFYWYRQILGQKVEFLVSFYNNEISEKSEIFDDQFSVERPDGSNFTLKIRSTKLEDSAMYFCASSDDRGQETQYFGPGTRLLVL.

This clonotype was recorded at least ten times. V and J are TRBV20-1 and TRBJ2-7; TRBD1 matches at 10 bases. From germline, CDR1 is DFQATT and CDR2 SNEGSKA (reference sequence). V shed 2 bases, J shed 4 bases, and the junction held 2 bases outside the gene matches. The CDR3 runs 13 residues. The CDR3: CSARRTGGYEQYF. The CDR3 DNA is TGCAGTGCTAGAAGGACAGGGGGTTACGAGCAGTACTTC.

The chain links TRBV7-9 to TRBJ1-3; D is possibly TRBD1 (5 bases). Germline V gene data show CDR1 as SEHNR and CDR2 as FQNEAQ (reference sequence). Between the trimmed V and J ends, which lost 8 bases and 0 bases, there was a span of 11 bases. This CDR3 contains 14 residues. In nucleotides, the CDR3 is TGTGCCAGCGGCCTTGGGGGCTCTGGAAACACCATATATTTT. Translating it yields CASGLGGSGNTIYF.

This clonotype was recorded many times. CDR3 in DNA: TGTGCCAGCAGCTCCGGGACAGATTCTGCTGGTGGCGAGCAGTACTTC. This gives the protein CASSSGTDSAGGEQYF. The genes are TRBV28 and TRBJ2-7; 7 positions agree with TRBD1. CDR1 is MDHEN, CDR2 SYDVKM, per germline. With V trimmed by 6 bases and J by 6 bases, 17 bases remained unmatched. CDR3 length: 16 residues. Based on the CDR3 plus reference TRBV28 and TRBJ2-7, the full variable domain is DVKVTQSSRYLVKRTGEKVFLECVQDMDHENMFWYRQDPGLGLRLIYFSYDVKMKEKGDIPEGYSVSREKKERFSLILESASTNQTSMYLCASSSGTDSAGGEQYFGPGTRLTVT.

Worth noting for this clonotype: A much larger clone differs by one base, so this may be a read error. The J gene is TRBJ2-3, the V gene TRBV6-5; TRBD2 might be the D (7 bases). Looked up from germline, CDR1 is MNHEY and CDR2 is SVGAGI. The V and J ends lost 5 bases and 2 bases respectively, with 23 bases between them. This CDR3 is built from 18 residues. Written as DNA, the CDR3 is TGTGCCAGCAGTCCCCTGGTGGGTAGCCGGGGGGCCACAGATACGCAGTATTTT. Translated, it gives CASSPLVGSRGATDTQYF.

This clonotype has at least ten counts. V and J are TRBV20-1 and TRBJ2-5, with D perhaps matching TRBD1 or TRBD2 (6 bases each). Trimming pared 3 bases from V and 0 bases from J, leaving 17 bases between. This CDR3 is 16 amino acids long. Germline V gene data show CDR1 as DFQATT and CDR2 as SNEGSKA (reference sequence). CDR3 in amino acids: CSASDTGAGYQETQYF. In nucleotides, the CDR3 is TGCAGTGCTAGCGATACGGGGGCGGGGTACCAAGAGACCCAGTACTTC.

The chain joins TRBV6-1 to TRBJ2-7, with 7 bases matching TRBD1. In germline, CDR1 is MNHNS, CDR2 SASEGT. The trim removed 3 bases at V and 4 bases at J, leaving 6 bases unmatched. The CDR3 spans 14 residues. The CDR3: CASSDRGQAYEQYF. The CDR3 nucleotides read TGTGCCAGCAGTGACCGAGGACAGGCGTACGAGCAGTACTTC.

There are a few counts of this clonotype. The rearrangement uses TRBV4-1 and TRBJ2-7, with a weak D call TRBD1 (6 bases). V was trimmed by 1 base and J by 2 bases, leaving 15 bases between them. The CDR3 is made up of 16 amino acids. The V gene's germline CDR1 is MGHRA and CDR2 YSYEKL. The CDR3 loop reads CASSQGIQGITYEQYF. The DNA for the CDR3 is TGCGCCAGCAGCCAAGGGATACAGGGAATAACCTACGAGCAGTACTTC.

This chain uses TRBV24-1 with TRBJ2-1; no clear D gene. The CDR3 has 15 residues. The germline CDR1 and CDR2 sequences are KGHDR and SFDVKD. V lost 4 bases and J lost 0, with 9 bases in between. This CDR3 reads CATSEGKPSYNEQFF. CDR3 DNA sequence: TGTGCCACCAGTGAAGGCAAACCCTCCTACAATGAGCAGTTCTTC.

This clonotype has a count of ten or more. The rearrangement joins TRBV19 to TRBJ1-5, with TRBD1 matching 9 bases. Germline lookup yields CDR1 LNHDA and CDR2 SQIVND (reference sequence). There are 15 residues in the CDR3. V was pared by 7 bases and J by 0 bases, with 4 bases of the junction left unmatched. As DNA, the CDR3 is TGTGCCAGTAACCTGGACAGGGGTAGCAATCAGCCCCAGCATTTT. Translating it yields CASNLDRGSNQPQHF.

The chain uses TRBV19 and TRBJ1-6; no clear D gene. The CDR3 covers 14 residues. Looked up from germline, CDR1 is LNHDA and CDR2 is SQIVND (reference sequence). V was shortened by 7 bases and J by 6 bases, with 13 bases between the two germline ends. The CDR3 is CASTLTPPNSPLHF. The CDR3 DNA is TGTGCCAGTACTCTGACACCGCCTAATTCACCCCTCCACTTT.

This clonotype was found many times. The gene calls are TRBV5-6 and TRBJ2-1; 9 nucleotides line up with TRBD2. The V and J ends lost 2 bases and 5 bases, in that order; junction bases with no gene match: 8. The CDR3 extends over 16 amino acids. Per the germline V gene, CDR1 is SGHDT and CDR2 is YYEEEE. CDR3 amino acids: CASSFGLAGLDNEQFF. CDR3 bases: TGTGCCAGCAGCTTTGGTCTAGCGGGACTCGACAATGAGCAGTTCTTC.

The chain couples TRBV19 to TRBJ1-1, with TRBD1 identical over 8 bases. From germline, CDR1 is LNHDA and CDR2 SQIVND (reference sequence). This CDR3 is built from 16 residues. V gave up 5 bases and J gave up 0 bases; unmatched junction bases: 8. CDR3 DNA: TGTGCCAGTAGTGGGACAGGCGGCTTCGTGAACACTGAAGCTTTCTTT. Translating gives CASSGTGGFVNTEAFF.

Remarks on this clonotype: A much larger clone differs from this one at a single base, so this may be a read error. The V gene is TRBV20-1, the J gene TRBJ2-7; D is ambiguous. In germline, CDR1 is DFQATT, CDR2 SNEGSKA (reference sequence). This CDR3 comprises 13 residues. Trimming stripped 5 bases from V and 1 base from J, with 12 bases between. CDR3 coding DNA: TGCAGTGCTCCGCTGACCCGGTCCTACGAGCAGTACTTC. It specifies CSAPLTRSYEQYF.

Points on this clonotype: A much larger clonotype is one base distant, so this may be a read error. It is likely a read error, because the conserved phenylalanine at the end of the CDR3 is missing. The chain joins TRBV19 to TRBJ2-7, with no clear D. The CDR3 runs 15 residues. The V gene's germline CDR1 is LNHDA and CDR2 SQIVND (reference sequence). V lost 3 bases, J lost 4 bases, and 16 bases lay in between. CDR3 region: CASSIAAMSLYEQYL. In nucleotides, the CDR3 is TGTGCCAGTAGTATTGCCGCCATGAGTTTGTACGAGCAGTACCTC.

This clonotype turned up a few times. This chain uses TRBV25-1 with TRBJ2-3, with 9 positions matching TRBD1. This CDR3 comprises 17 residues. Germline V CDR1 and CDR2: MGHDK, SYGVNS. Trimming took 3 bases from V and 3 from J; bases not matched to a gene: 10. CDR3 in DNA: TGTGCCAGCAGTGAGTCCACAGGGGGCTGGTTGACAGATACGCAGTATTTT. Amino acid sequence: CASSESTGGWLTDTQYF.

The chain has TRBV27 and TRBJ1-4, with unresolved D. Germline-derived CDR1 and CDR2 are MNHEY and SMNVEV (reference sequence). The CDR3 has 15 amino acids. Trimming removed 6 bases from V and 7 bases from J, with 18 bases in between. The CDR3 is CASRLAVQPGEKLFF. The CDR3 nucleotides read TGTGCCAGCAGACTCGCGGTACAGCCTGGTGAAAAACTGTTTTTT.

In its sample, this clonotype was seen a few times. The chain links TRBV19 to TRBJ2-7, with D perhaps TRBD1 (6 bases). V was shortened by 5 bases and J by 2 bases, with 13 bases between the two germline ends. The CDR3 contains 14 residues. Germline V gene lookup returns CDR1 LNHDA and CDR2 SQIVND (reference sequence). CDR3 sequence (DNA): TGTGCCAGTAGTGCGATGGACAGTCCCTACGAGCAGTACTTC. This gives the protein CASSAMDSPYEQYF.

The chain carries TRBV20-1 and TRBJ2-6; D is uncertain. V shed 1 base and J shed 0 bases, with 13 bases lying between them. Germline CDR1 reads DFQATT; CDR2 reads SNEGSKA (reference sequence). The CDR3 is 17 residues long. CDR3 sequence reads: CSARGQSTSSGANVLTF. For the CDR3, the DNA is TGCAGTGCTAGAGGTCAGAGCACAAGCTCTGGGGCCAACGTCCTGACTTTC.

This clonotype was seen a handful of times. V and J are TRBV5-1 and TRBJ1-5; D not resolved. Germline V gene sequence: CDR1 SGHRS, CDR2 YFSETQ. This CDR3 spans 14 amino acids. V lost 9 bases, J lost 0 bases, and 13 bases lay in between. CDR3 DNA sequence: TGCGCCACCGGTGGCAGCTATAGCAATCAGCCCCAGCATTTT. Translation gives CATGGSYSNQPQHF.

This chain connects TRBV6-6 to TRBJ2-1; the D is unclear. V was shortened by 5 bases and J by 2 bases, with 7 bases between the two germline ends. Germline values: CDR1 MNHNY, CDR2 SVGAGI (reference sequence). The CDR3 contains 13 residues. The CDR3 here is CASSALAYNEQFF. The CDR3 DNA sequence: TGTGCCAGCAGTGCACTTGCCTACAATGAGCAGTTCTTC.

The table lists this clonotype with a few counts. The genes are TRBV27 and TRBJ2-7, with 10 bases matching TRBD2. Germline assignment: CDR1 MNHEY and CDR2 SMNVEV (reference sequence). The CDR3 runs to 13 residues. After removal of 5 bases from V and 6 bases from J, the junction contained 4 bases not matched to a gene. CDR3 sequence reads: CASSLAGVGEQYF. As DNA, the CDR3 is TGTGCCAGCAGTCTAGCGGGAGTAGGCGAGCAGTACTTC.

This clonotype was recorded a few times. V usage is TRBV28 and J usage is TRBJ2-7, with unresolved D. The V end lost 1 base, the J end lost 3 bases, and 10 bases lay between the germline ends. The length of the CDR3 is 14 residues. Germline-derived CDR1 and CDR2 are MDHEN and SYDVKM. In nucleotides, the CDR3 is TGTGCCAGCAGTTTATTGGTCAATAACTACGAGCAGTACTTC. This gives the protein CASSLLVNNYEQYF.